A selection of T cell receptor beta chains follows, all from one sample in a study of T-cell reconstitution after alpha-beta-depleted transplantation in children. In TCRdb, the PCR reads were re-called with MiXCR into one record per CDR3 protein. Altogether some 300,000 distinct CDR3 sequences are present, about 9.4% being singletons, with the ten largest covering 7.5%. The source material was PBMCs, sampled before TCRalphabeta/CD19-depleted stem cell transplant. The receptors here all came from a boy younger than two with acute myeloid leukemia, due to receive a stem cell transplant. CDR3s include the opening cysteine and the closing phenylalanine or tryptophan. Each record gives: J gene, V gene, D gene, clone size, CDR3 length, CDR3 protein, CDR3 DNA. The D gene is left open where the match is weak. Only some rows state a clone size, as once, few, many or a class for expanded clones.

TRBJ2-7	TRBV12-3/TRBV12-4	TRBD1	-	14	CASSHGTGGREQYF	TGTGCCAGCAGTCACGGGACAGGGGGCCGAGAGCAGTACTTC
TRBJ2-5	TRBV20-1	-	many	12	CSARAGEETQYF	TGCAGTGCTAGAGCGGGGGAAGAGACCCAGTACTTC
TRBJ2-1	TRBV5-1	-	many	13	CASRWAGYNEQFF	TGCGCCAGCAGGTGGGCGGGATACAATGAGCAGTTCTTC
TRBJ2-3	TRBV6-5	TRBD1	many	16	CASSNGQGPFTDTQYF	TGTGCCAGCAGCAACGGACAGGGCCCGTTCACAGATACGCAGTATTTT
TRBJ2-3	TRBV20-1	-	many	14	CSASTRTSTDTQYF	TGCAGTGCTAGCACAAGAACTAGCACAGATACGCAGTATTTT
TRBJ2-1	TRBV12-3/TRBV12-4	TRBD2	many	16	CASSFLSGRADNEQFF	TGTGCCAGCAGTTTCCTTAGCGGGAGGGCAGACAATGAGCAGTTCTTC
TRBJ2-1	TRBV24-1	-	many	14	CATSDLGLADEQFF	TGTGCCACCAGTGATTTAGGGCTAGCCGATGAGCAGTTCTTC
TRBJ2-3	TRBV20-1	-	many	12	CSGGRRTDTQYF	TGCAGTGGAGGTCGGCGCACAGATACGCAGTATTTT
TRBJ2-3	TRBV2	-	-	13	CASTGQSTDTQYF	TGTGCCAGCACCGGACAGAGCACAGATACGCAGTATTTT
TRBJ2-1	TRBV11-2	-	few	14	CASKGLAGYNEQFF	TGTGCCAGCAAGGGGCTAGCTGGGTACAATGAGCAGTTCTTC
TRBJ2-2	TRBV9	-	-	16	CASSGPGTWITGELFF	TGTGCCAGCAGCGGGCCAGGGACTTGGATTACCGGGGAGCTGTTTTTT
TRBJ2-1	TRBV7-3	-	many	13	CASSPSYYNEQFF	TGTGCCAGCAGCCCCTCCTACTACAATGAGCAGTTCTTC
TRBJ2-6	TRBV12-3/TRBV12-4	-	many	16	CASSPRTLSGANVLTF	TGTGCCAGCAGTCCCCGGACACTCTCTGGGGCCAACGTCCTGACTTTC
TRBJ2-3	TRBV28	-	-	15	CASSFVTYSTDTQYF	TGTGCCAGCAGTTTTGTGACATATAGCACAGATACGCAGTATTTT
TRBJ2-3	TRBV12-3/TRBV12-4	-	many	16	CASSFRARGQGDTQYF	TGTGCCAGCAGTTTCCGGGCACGGGGGCAGGGAGATACGCAGTATTTT
TRBJ2-5	TRBV28	TRBD2	-	16	CASSLFGGGAVETQYF	TGTGCCAGCAGTTTATTCGGCGGGGGGGCCGTGGAGACCCAGTACTTC
TRBJ2-7	TRBV28	-	many	14	CASSLVSAAIEQYF	TGTGCCAGCAGTTTAGTCTCGGCAGCCATCGAGCAGTACTTC
TRBJ2-3	TRBV24-1	-	many	13	CATSEDESDTQYF	TGTGCCACCAGTGAGGATGAGTCAGATACGCAGTATTTT
TRBJ2-5	TRBV27	TRBD1	few	16	CASRPGTGLNQETQYF	TGTGCCAGCAGGCCCGGGACAGGGCTCAATCAAGAGACCCAGTACTTC
TRBJ2-5	TRBV2	-	many	15	CASSAETRSQETQYF	TGTGCCAGCAGTGCCGAAACTCGGTCCCAAGAGACCCAGTACTTC
TRBJ2-2	TRBV14	-	many	16	CASSHRGKPNTGELFF	TGTGCCAGCAGCCATCGCGGGAAGCCGAACACCGGGGAGCTGTTTTTT
TRBJ1-2	TRBV14	-	many	14	CASSQLVGEDGYTF	TGTGCCAGCAGCCAACTGGTGGGGGAAGATGGCTACACCTTC
TRBJ1-1	TRBV11-2	-	many	12	CASSREARKAFF	TGTGCCAGCAGCCGGGAGGCCCGTAAAGCTTTTTTT
TRBJ2-7	TRBV29-1	-	many	13	CSVEEGSSYEQYF	TGCAGCGTTGAGGAGGGGAGCTCCTACGAGCAGTACTTC
TRBJ2-3	TRBV4-3	TRBD2	many	17	CASSPYSGLAGTDTQYF	TGCGCCAGCAGCCCTTACTCGGGACTAGCGGGAACAGATACGCAGTATTTT
TRBJ2-7	TRBV5-1	-	many	13	CASSLAARYEQYF	TGCGCCAGCAGCTTGGCGGCCAGGTACGAGCAGTACTTC
TRBJ2-6	TRBV7-2	TRBD1	many	16	CASSLRTGVRANVLTF	TGTGCCAGCAGCTTAAGGACAGGGGTACGGGCCAACGTCCTGACTTTC
TRBJ2-1	TRBV4-3	-	many	14	CASSQALQRDEQFF	TGCGCCAGCAGCCAGGCCCTCCAGCGTGATGAGCAGTTCTTC
TRBJ2-7	TRBV20-1	TRBD2	many	16	CSARARLGSGSYEQYF	TGCAGTGCTAGAGCTCGCTTGGGTAGCGGGTCTTACGAGCAGTACTTC
TRBJ2-3	TRBV3-1	-	many	14	CASSRGSGTDTQYF	TGTGCCAGCAGCCGAGGATCAGGAACAGATACGCAGTATTTT
TRBJ2-7	TRBV6-2/TRBV6-3	TRBD2	-	15	CASSRTSGSTYEQYF	TGTGCCAGCAGTCGCACTAGCGGATCTACCTACGAGCAGTACTTC
TRBJ2-4	TRBV14	-	many	18	CASSQDRAGLVAKNIQYF	TGTGCCAGCAGCCAAGATCGGGCGGGTTTAGTAGCCAAAAACATTCAGTACTTC
TRBJ2-1	TRBV7-2	TRBD2	many	17	CASSLVGAGGKYNEQFF	TGTGCCAGCAGCTTAGTCGGAGCGGGGGGGAAATACAATGAGCAGTTCTTC
TRBJ2-1	TRBV29-1	TRBD2	many	13	CSVDGGGNNEQFF	TGCAGCGTTGACGGCGGGGGTAACAATGAGCAGTTCTTC
TRBJ1-1	TRBV3-1	TRBD1	many	15	CASSQDSSGQGEAFF	TGTGCCAGCAGCCAAGATAGTTCGGGACAGGGTGAAGCTTTCTTT
TRBJ1-1	TRBV6-5	-	many	13	CASSYGRYTEAFF	TGTGCCAGCAGTTATGGACGGTACACTGAAGCTTTCTTT
TRBJ2-7	TRBV4-2	TRBD2	many	15	CASSQDRTGGYEQYF	TGTGCCAGCAGCCAAGATCGGACGGGAGGCTACGAGCAGTACTTC
TRBJ1-5	TRBV20-1	-	many	15	CSARALRDSNQPQHF	TGCAGTGCTAGAGCGCTCAGGGATAGCAATCAGCCCCAGCATTTT
TRBJ2-2	TRBV28	TRBD1	many	19	CASSLLPDRGSLRTGELFF	TGTGCCAGCAGTTTATTACCTGACAGGGGAAGTTTGAGGACCGGGGAGCTGTTTTTT
TRBJ2-7	TRBV7-6	-	-	18	CASSLAGWSQGPIYEQYF	TGTGCCAGCAGCTTAGCCGGATGGTCCCAGGGACCCATCTACGAGCAGTACTTC
TRBJ2-3	TRBV7-2	-	many	16	CASSFPKGGGGDTQYF	TGTGCCAGCAGCTTCCCTAAGGGGGGGGGCGGAGATACGCAGTATTTT
TRBJ1-1	TRBV12-3/TRBV12-4	-	few	13	CASSPPMATEAFF	TGTGCCAGCAGTCCCCCTATGGCCACTGAAGCTTTCTTT
TRBJ2-3	TRBV6-1	-	many	14	CASRSSRPTDTQYF	TGTGCCAGCAGATCCAGTAGACCCACAGATACGCAGTATTTT
TRBJ2-7	TRBV29-1	-	many	12	CSVRQVSDEQYF	TGCAGCGTCCGACAGGTCTCCGACGAGCAGTACTTC
TRBJ2-2	TRBV29-1	-	many	14	CSVKQGLNTGELFF	TGCAGCGTTAAACAGGGATTGAACACCGGGGAGCTGTTTTTT
TRBJ1-5	TRBV28	-	many	18	CASSSLLTAGGSNQPQHF	TGTGCCAGCAGCTCCCTTCTGACAGCGGGGGGGAGCAATCAGCCCCAGCATTTT
TRBJ2-7	TRBV15	-	many	15	CATSRDPTVSYEQYF	TGTGCCACCAGCAGAGACCCGACAGTATCCTACGAGCAGTACTTC
TRBJ2-1	TRBV12-3/TRBV12-4	-	many	14	CASRNSGIYNEQFF	TGTGCCAGCAGAAACTCCGGGATTTACAATGAGCAGTTCTTC
TRBJ2-3	TRBV10-3	TRBD2	few	14	CAIRASGRTDTQYF	TGTGCCATCAGGGCTAGCGGGAGGACAGATACGCAGTATTTT
TRBJ2-1	TRBV7-9	-	many	14	CASSPPLSGYEQFF	TGTGCCAGCAGCCCCCCGCTCTCCGGCTATGAGCAGTTCTTC
TRBJ2-2	TRBV4-1	TRBD2	once	18	CASSQVGAASGITGDLFF	TGCGCCAGCAGCCAAGTAGGGGCGGCTAGCGGGATAACCGGGGACCTGTTTTTT